This T cell receptor (beta chain) originates from a study of CD8+ T cells in alopecia areata. Study summary: The study gave treated patients oral tofacitinib at 5 to 10 mg twice daily. Tofacitinib dosing lasted 6 to 18 months, which was then followed by 6 months off drug. Study results and caveats: For patients receiving tofacitinib, scalp clonality and expanded CD8+ clones among the top 100 significantly decreased.

The treatment denotes: oral pan-JAK inhibitor, 5-10 mg twice daily. In each case, RNA was isolated and then reverse transcribed into cDNA as the sequencing template. Libraries were prepared by immunoSEQ multiplex PCR; TCRdb keeps only in-frame clonotypes and omits some of them. The sample includes more than 110,000 clones, 65% to 90% of them seen just once. In its sample, this clone was seen a few times. What it binds is unknown. CDR1 SGHTA and CDR2 FQGNSA come from the germline V gene. The V end was cut by 1 base, the J end by 2 bases, with 13 bases between. The CDR3 is made up of 16 amino acids. The sample in question was CD8+ T cells sorted from blood, obtained at week 4, from a patient treated with tofacitinib. This clonotype originated in a human donor with alopecia areata. V is TRBV7-2 and J is TRBJ2-3; tentatively, D is TRBD1 (6 bases). The CDR3 DNA follows: TGTGCCAGCAGCTTAGAAGTCAGGGGCTACACAGATACGCAGTATTTT. Protein product: CASSLEVRGYTDTQYF.